This T cell receptor beta chain was found in a study of graft-versus-host responses after intestinal transplantation. Study details: Transplant recipients had multivisceral, liver-intestinal, or isolated intestinal grafts. Among the recipients, all got anti-thymocyte globulin induction and then tacrolimus and steroids for around three years.

V was cut by 1 base and J by 1 base, with 6 bases left in between. This CDR3 region has 14 residues. CDR1 is MNHEY, CDR2 SVGAGI, per germline. A note on this clone: Antigen unknown.

From the graft tissue, intraepithelial and lamina propria lymphocytes were released through processing. Here immunoSEQ multiplex PCR was the method, and the copy in TCRdb shows in-frame clones only, minus some. The sample shows 15,000 to 20,000 clones, 82% of them seen only once. General study points: Ileal or blood samples showed some GvH clones first, and such clones were also found in recipient marrow.

The starting material was ileum tissue, obtained 17 days after transplant. The chain joins TRBV6-5 to TRBJ2-3; D call uncertain. This receptor was taken from a human patient who received an intestinal transplant, so some T cells may come from the graft donor. The CDR3 sequence is CASSYWPGTDTQYF. The CDR3 nucleotides are TGTGCCAGCAGTTACTGGCCGGGCACAGATACGCAGTATTTT.